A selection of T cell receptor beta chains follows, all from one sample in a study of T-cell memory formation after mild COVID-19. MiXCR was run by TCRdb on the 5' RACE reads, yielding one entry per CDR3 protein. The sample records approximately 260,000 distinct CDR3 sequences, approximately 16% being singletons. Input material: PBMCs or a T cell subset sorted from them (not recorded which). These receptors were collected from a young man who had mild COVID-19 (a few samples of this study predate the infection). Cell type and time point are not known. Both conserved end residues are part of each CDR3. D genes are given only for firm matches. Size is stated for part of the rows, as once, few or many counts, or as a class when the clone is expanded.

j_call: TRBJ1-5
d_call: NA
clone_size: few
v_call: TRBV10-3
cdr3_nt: TGTGCCAGCCAACAGGGAAAGGGAAATCAGCCCCAGCATTTT
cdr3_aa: CASQQGKGNQPQHF

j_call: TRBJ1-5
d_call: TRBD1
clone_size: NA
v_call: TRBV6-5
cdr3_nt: TGTGCCAGCAGTCGCGGGACAGGAGACCAGCCCCAGCATTTT
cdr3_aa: CASSRGTGDQPQHF

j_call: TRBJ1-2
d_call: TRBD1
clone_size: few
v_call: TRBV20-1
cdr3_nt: TGCAGTGCTAGAGTGACACAGGGGATGAATGGCTACACCTTC
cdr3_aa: CSARVTQGMNGYTF

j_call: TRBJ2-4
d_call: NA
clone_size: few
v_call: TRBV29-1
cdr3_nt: TGCAGCGTGGAGGGCAGGTCGACCCCCCGGAACATTCAGTACTTC
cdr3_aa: CSVEGRSTPRNIQYF

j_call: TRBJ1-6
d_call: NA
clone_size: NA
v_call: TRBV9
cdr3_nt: TGTGCCAGCAGCGCCGTAGGGGAAAATTCACCCCTCCACTTT
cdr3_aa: CASSAVGENSPLHF

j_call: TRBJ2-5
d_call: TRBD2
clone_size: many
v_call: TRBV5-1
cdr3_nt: TGCGCCAGCAGCTTGGTTACAGCGGGGGAGACCCAGTACTTC
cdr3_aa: CASSLVTAGETQYF

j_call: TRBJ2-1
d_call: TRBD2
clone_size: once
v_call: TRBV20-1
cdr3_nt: TGCAGTCCAGCGGGGGGGTTCGTTAATGAGCAGTTCTTC
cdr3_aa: CSPAGGFVNEQFF

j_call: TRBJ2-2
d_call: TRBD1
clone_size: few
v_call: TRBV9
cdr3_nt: TGTGCCAGCAGCGCCGAGGGTAGGGGGCCCGGGGAGCTGTTTTTT
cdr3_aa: CASSAEGRGPGELFF

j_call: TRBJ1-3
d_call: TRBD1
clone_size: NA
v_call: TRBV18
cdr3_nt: TGTGCCAGCTCACCGACCGGGACAGGGGCTGGAAACACCATATATTTT
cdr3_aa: CASSPTGTGAGNTIYF

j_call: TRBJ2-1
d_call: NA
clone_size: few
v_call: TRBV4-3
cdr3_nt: TGCGCCAGCAGGCACAGCGACGGAAGCTACAATGAGCAGTTCTTC
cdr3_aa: CASRHSDGSYNEQFF

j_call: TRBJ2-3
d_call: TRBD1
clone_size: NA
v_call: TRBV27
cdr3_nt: TGTGCCAGCAGAACGACAGGGGCGCGAGATACGCAGTATTTT
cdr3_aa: CASRTTGARDTQYF

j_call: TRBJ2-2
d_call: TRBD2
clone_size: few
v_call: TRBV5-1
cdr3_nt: TGCGCCAGCAGCTTGAGCGGGGGGGCCCCGAACACCGGGGAGCTGTTTTTT
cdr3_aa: CASSLSGGAPNTGELFF

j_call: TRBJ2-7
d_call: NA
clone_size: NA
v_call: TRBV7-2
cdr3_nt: TGTGCCAGCAGCTTATTAGGGACTTACGAGCAGTACTTC
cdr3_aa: CASSLLGTYEQYF

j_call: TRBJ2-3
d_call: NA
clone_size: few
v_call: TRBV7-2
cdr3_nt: TGTGCCAGCAGCGTCGTCCGGGGTACGCAGTATTTT
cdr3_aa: CASSVVRGTQYF

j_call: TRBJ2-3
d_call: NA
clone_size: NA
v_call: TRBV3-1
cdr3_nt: TGTGCCAGCAGCCAAGGCCGCCCCGGCACAGATACGCAGTATTTT
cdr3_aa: CASSQGRPGTDTQYF

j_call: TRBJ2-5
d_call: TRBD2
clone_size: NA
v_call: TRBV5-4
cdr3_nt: TGTGCCAGCAGCGGAACTAGCGGGGGGCCCCAAGAGACCCAGTACTTC
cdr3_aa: CASSGTSGGPQETQYF

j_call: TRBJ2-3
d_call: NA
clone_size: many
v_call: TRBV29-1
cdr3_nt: TGCAGCGTTGACAGGCCGGGGGGCCTGACAGATACGCAGTATTTT
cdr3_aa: CSVDRPGGLTDTQYF

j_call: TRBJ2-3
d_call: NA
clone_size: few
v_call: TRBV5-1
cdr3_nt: TGCGCCAGCATGAAAGGGGACACAGATACGCAGTATTTT
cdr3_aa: CASMKGDTDTQYF

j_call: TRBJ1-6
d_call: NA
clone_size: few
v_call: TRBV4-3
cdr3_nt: TGCGCCAGCAGCCAAGGACCGGAGAGCTCCTATAATTCACCCCTCCACTTT
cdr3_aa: CASSQGPESSYNSPLHF

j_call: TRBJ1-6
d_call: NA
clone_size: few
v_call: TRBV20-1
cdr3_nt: TGCAGTGCTAGTGCAGGGAACTATAATTCACCCCTCCACTTT
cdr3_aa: CSASAGNYNSPLHF

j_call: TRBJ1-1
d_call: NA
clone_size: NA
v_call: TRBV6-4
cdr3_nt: TGTGCCAGCAGACAGGGCTCGGGGACTGAAGCTTTCTTT
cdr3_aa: CASRQGSGTEAFF

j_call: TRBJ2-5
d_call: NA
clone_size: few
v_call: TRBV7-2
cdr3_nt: TGTGCCAGCAGCTTAGCGCCGGAGACCCAGTACTTC
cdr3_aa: CASSLAPETQYF